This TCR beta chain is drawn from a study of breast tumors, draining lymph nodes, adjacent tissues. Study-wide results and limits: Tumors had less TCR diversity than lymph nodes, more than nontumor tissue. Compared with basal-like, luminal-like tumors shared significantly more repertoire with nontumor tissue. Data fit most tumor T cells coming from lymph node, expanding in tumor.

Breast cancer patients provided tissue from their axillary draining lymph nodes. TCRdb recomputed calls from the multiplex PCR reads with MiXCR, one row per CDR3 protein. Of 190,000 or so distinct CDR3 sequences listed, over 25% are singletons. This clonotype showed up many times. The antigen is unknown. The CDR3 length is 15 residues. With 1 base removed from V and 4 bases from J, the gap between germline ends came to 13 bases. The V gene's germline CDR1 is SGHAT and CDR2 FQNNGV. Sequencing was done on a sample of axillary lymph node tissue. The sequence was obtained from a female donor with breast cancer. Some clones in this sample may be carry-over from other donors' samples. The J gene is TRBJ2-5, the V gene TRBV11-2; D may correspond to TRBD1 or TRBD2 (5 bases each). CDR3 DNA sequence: TGTGCCAGCAGCTTAGGCCAGGGAGTTGGAGAGACCCAGTACTTC. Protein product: CASSLGQGVGETQYF. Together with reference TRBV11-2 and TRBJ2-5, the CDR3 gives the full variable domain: EAGVAQSPRYKIIEKRQSVAFWCNPISGHATLYWYQQILGQGPKLLIQFQNNGVVDDSQLPKDRFSAERLKGVDSTLKIQPAKLEDSAVYLCASSLGQGVGETQYFGPGTRLLVL.